Shown below are 29 T cell receptor beta chains from a single sample sequenced in a study of blood T cell repertoires in COVID-19 (dated by TCRdb to between 2020 and 2021). The library was built by means of the immunoSEQ multiplex PCR assay. TCRdb's version of the immuneACCESS table is confined to in-frame rearrangements and falls short of the full clone set. An unresolved V gene accounts for under half of the shortfall where checked; the remainder is of unknown origin. The sample yields approximately 63,000 clones; 88% were counted once. The ten largest clones capture 18% of the sample. The specimen sequenced was peripheral blood. These TCRs come from a woman older than 75 with active COVID-19.

The chain combines TRBV5-1 with TRBJ1-5; the match to TRBD1 covers 8 bases. Looked up from germline, CDR1 is SGHRS and CDR2 is YFSETQ. This CDR3 region has 14 residues. V gave up 4 bases and J gave up 2 bases; unmatched junction bases: 2. CDR3 region: CASSETGGNQPQHF. CDR3 sequence (DNA): TGCGCCAGCAGCGAGACAGGGGGCAATCAGCCCCAGCATTTT.

The chain couples TRBV7-2 to TRBJ2-5, with TRBD2 as a possible D gene (5 bases). This CDR3 region has 15 residues. Trimming removed 4 bases at V and 0 bases at J, with 12 bases between. Germline CDR1 SGHTA, CDR2 FQGNSA. The CDR3 coding sequence is TGTGCCAGCAGCTCCCCCGGACTCTACCAAGAGACCCAGTACTTC. Its translation is CASSSPGLYQETQYF.

This chain joins TRBV7-2 and TRBJ2-3; 14 bases match TRBD2. This CDR3 region has 15 residues. Germline CDR1 and CDR2: SGHTA and FQGNSA. The V segment lost 5 bases and the J segment 6 bases; nucleotides outside the gene matches: 4. CDR3 in DNA: TGTGCCAGCAGCAGACTAGCGGGGGGGCAGGATACGCAGTATTTT. Protein: CASSRLAGGQDTQYF. The variable domain in full, completed from reference TRBV7-2 and TRBJ2-3, reads GAGVSQSPSNKVTEKGKDVELRCDPISGHTALYWYRQSLGQGLEFLIYFQGNSAPDKSGLPSDRFSAERTGGSVSTLTIQRTQQEDSAVYLCASSRLAGGQDTQYFGPGTRLTVL.

This chain links TRBV13 with TRBJ2-1; 13 bases are shared with TRBD2. The CDR3 sequence is 20 residues long. Germline values: CDR1 PRHDT, CDR2 FYEKMQ (reference sequence). The trim removed 4 bases at V and 2 bases at J, leaving 14 bases unmatched. The DNA for the CDR3 is TGTGCCAGCAGCTCAACCGGGACTAGCGGGGACCGGGGGACCTACAATGAGCAGTTCTTC. Translated, it gives CASSSTGTSGDRGTYNEQFF.

The chain is built from TRBV5-1 and TRBJ2-7, with D perhaps TRBD2 (6 bases). V lost 1 base, J lost 4 bases, and 12 bases lay in between. Germline CDR1 reads SGHRS; CDR2 reads YFSETQ. The CDR3 totals 14 residues. The CDR3 spells CASSLSGGRYEQYF. The CDR3 region has the DNA TGCGCCAGCAGCTTGTCCGGGGGTAGGTACGAGCAGTACTTC.

For the CDR3, the DNA is TGTGCCAGCAGCTTGGGGTTAGCGGGGTTTACAGATACGCAGTATTTT. This gives the protein CASSLGLAGFTDTQYF. This chain links TRBV5-4 with TRBJ2-3; TRBD2 agrees at 8 bases. The CDR3 covers 16 residues. The junction had 6 bases not matched to a gene; V was cut back by 0 bases and J by 3 bases. Per germline, CDR1 SGHNT and CDR2 YYREEE (reference sequence).

J is TRBJ2-5 and V is TRBV5-1, with no clear D. Germline-derived CDR1 and CDR2 are SGHRS and YFSETQ. The CDR3 has 13 amino acids. V was cut by 2 bases and J by 5 bases, with 10 bases left in between. The CDR3 coding sequence is TGCGCCAGCAGCTTAGCGTCCCGGGAGACCCAGTACTTC. Encoded protein: CASSLASRETQYF.

The chain uses TRBV19 and TRBJ2-2; D is unclear. In germline, CDR1 is LNHDA, CDR2 SQIVND (reference sequence). The ends were cut back, 1 base at V and 1 base at J, with 10 bases in the middle. The CDR3 sequence is 16 residues long. The CDR3 DNA reads TGTGCCAGTAGTATAGGAGGCCTTGGGAACACCGGGGAGCTGTTTTTT. Its protein is CASSIGGLGNTGELFF.

The gene calls are TRBV5-1 and TRBJ2-3; 8 bases are a match to TRBD2. After removal of 1 base from V and 0 bases from J, the junction contained 4 bases not matched to a gene. Germline CDR1 and CDR2: SGHRS and YFSETQ. The CDR3 covers 16 residues. The CDR3 spells CASSLPLAESTDTQYF. The CDR3 bases are TGCGCCAGCAGCTTGCCACTAGCGGAAAGCACAGATACGCAGTATTTT.

The table lists this clone with a count of one. The chain combines TRBV5-1 with TRBJ1-3, with D tentatively TRBD1 (6 bases). This CDR3 comprises 15 residues. The V end was cut by 4 bases, the J end by 0 bases, with 11 bases between. In germline, CDR1 is SGHRS, CDR2 YFSETQ. Written as DNA, the CDR3 is TGCGCCAGCAGCGTCTCAGGGGACTCTGGAAACACCATATATTTT. It yields the protein CASSVSGDSGNTIYF.

To note about this clone: A read error is possible here, since a much larger clone lies one base away. The V gene is TRBV12-3 or TRBV12-4, the J gene TRBJ2-5; 11 bases map to TRBD2. The length of the CDR3 is 13 residues. J lost 5 bases, V lost 4 bases, and 0 bases had no gene match. The CDR3 loop reads CASSWTSGETQYF. The CDR3 DNA follows: TGTGCCAGCAGTTGGACTAGCGGGGAGACCCAGTACTTC.

CDR3 amino acids: CASSPGQGMITDTQYF. CDR3 bases: TGTGCCAGCAGCCCAGGACAGGGGATGATCACAGATACGCAGTATTTT. The rearrangement uses TRBV5-4 and TRBJ2-3, with TRBD1 identical over 9 bases. CDR1 and CDR2 from the germline V gene are SGHNT and YYREEE (reference sequence). The CDR3 covers 16 residues. With 4 bases clipped from V and 2 bases from J, the junction kept 8 bases outside the gene matches.

The chain links TRBV12-3 or TRBV12-4 to TRBJ1-6; unclear D gene. V was clipped by 5 bases and J by 12 bases, with 11 bases between them. This CDR3 region has 12 residues. Written as DNA, the CDR3 is TGTGCCAGCAGTCGCGCCACTCTACCCCTCCACTTT. Protein: CASSRATLPLHF.

The chain carries TRBV4-3 and TRBJ2-1; 10 bases line up with TRBD1. J gave up 3 bases and V 7 bases, and 6 bases lay outside the gene matches. CDR1 is LGHNA, CDR2 YSLEER, per germline. The CDR3 runs 15 residues. CDR3 coding DNA: TGCGCCAGCAAAACTAGGACAGGGGGCTACAATGAGCAGTTCTTC. Translation gives CASKTRTGGYNEQFF.

J is TRBJ2-3 and V is TRBV5-4; 9 bases match TRBD2. The CDR3 covers 16 residues. Trimming at V came to 4 bases and at J to 5 bases, leaving 11 bases not matched to a gene. Germline CDR1 is SGHNT and CDR2 is YYREEE (reference sequence). The CDR3 spells CASSPRAGGTGDTQYF. The CDR3 bases are TGTGCCAGCAGCCCTCGAGCGGGGGGCACAGGAGATACGCAGTATTTT.

The chain is built from TRBV9 and TRBJ2-3; the D gene is possibly TRBD1 (5 bases). This CDR3 has 15 amino acids. CDR1 and CDR2 from the germline V gene are SGDLS and YYNGEE. The V end was cut by 0 bases, the J end by 4 bases, with 12 bases between. The CDR3 region has the DNA TGTGCCAGCAGCGTAGAGGCAGGGCTGGCAGATACGCAGTATTTT. This codes for CASSVEAGLADTQYF.

The chain recombines TRBV11-2 with TRBJ2-5, with TRBD1 as a possible D gene (6 bases). CDR1 is SGHAT, CDR2 FQNNGV, per germline. The CDR3 has 15 amino acids. With 5 bases removed from V and 4 bases from J, the gap between germline ends came to 17 bases. CDR3 bases: TGTGCCAGCAGCGGATACAGGGTTAGGGGAGAGACCCAGTACTTC. It yields the protein CASSGYRVRGETQYF.

The rearrangement uses TRBV18 and TRBJ1-1; no clear D. The germline V and J ends were trimmed by 6 bases and 1 base, with 12 bases remaining between them. Per germline, CDR1 KGHSH and CDR2 LQKENI. CDR3 size: 14 residues. CDR3 in DNA: TGTGCCAGCTCTATGTGGGCGGGGAACACTGAAGCTTTCTTT. Its translation is CASSMWAGNTEAFF.

This clone was seen just once. CDR3 sequence: CASSGETGELFF. The CDR3 DNA is TGTGCCAGCAGCGGAGAAACCGGGGAGCTGTTTTTT. The rearrangement uses TRBV9 and TRBJ2-2, with unresolved D. Germline V CDR1 and CDR2: SGDLS, YYNGEE. The CDR3 is made up of 12 amino acids. Between the trimmed V and J ends, which lost 3 bases and 5 bases, there was a span of 5 bases. Full variable domain (rest looked up from reference TRBV9 and TRBJ2-2): DSGVTQTPKHLITATGQRVTLRCSPRSGDLSVYWYQQSLDQGLQFLIQYYNGEERAKGNILERFSAQQFPDLHSELNLSSLELGDSALYFCASSGETGELFFGEGSRLTVL.

J is TRBJ1-1 and V is TRBV4-1; 9 nucleotides agree with TRBD1. The trim removed 5 bases at V and 5 bases at J, leaving 6 bases unmatched. The CDR3 has 14 amino acids. Germline values: CDR1 MGHRA, CDR2 YSYEKL. The CDR3 DNA is TGCGCCAGCAGCTACACAGGGGGCGGAACTGAAGCTTTCTTT. Translated: CASSYTGGGTEAFF.

The chain carries TRBV18 and TRBJ2-7; D unresolved. Trimming left V 6 bases short and J 2 bases short, with 5 bases between. Germline CDR1 and CDR2: KGHSH and LQKENI. The CDR3 is 11 residues long. The CDR3 spells CASSSAYEQYF. DNA for the CDR3: TGTGCCAGCTCGTCGGCCTACGAGCAGTACTTC.

The V call is TRBV19, the J call TRBJ1-6; D is uncertain. Germline CDR1 is LNHDA and CDR2 is SQIVND (reference sequence). This CDR3 comprises 16 residues. The V end was cut by 0 bases, the J end by 10 bases, with 16 bases between. The CDR3 loop is CASSIEGGRTGSPLHF. CDR3 coding DNA: TGTGCCAGTAGTATAGAGGGCGGCAGAACGGGATCACCCCTCCACTTT.

The CDR3 spells CASSSQGWAEAFF. The CDR3 DNA sequence: TGTGCCAGCAGCTCACAGGGATGGGCTGAAGCTTTCTTT. The gene calls are TRBV7-3 and TRBJ1-1; possibly TRBD1 for D (6 bases). CDR1 is SGHTA, CDR2 FQGTGA, per germline. Trimming removed 4 bases at V and 6 bases at J, with 12 bases between. This CDR3 spans 13 amino acids.

This rearrangement joins TRBV3-1 (or the pseudogene TRBV3-2) to TRBJ2-5, with 7 bases aligning to TRBD2. Trimming at V came to 4 bases and at J to 5 bases, leaving 10 bases not matched to a gene. The CDR3 totals 15 residues. The germline CDR1 and CDR2 sequences are LGHDT and YNNKEL (reference sequence). For the CDR3, the DNA is TGTGCCAGCAGCCGTAACGGGGGGACGGGTGAGACCCAGTACTTC. Its translation is CASSRNGGTGETQYF.

The genes are TRBV4-3 and TRBJ1-3, with D unclear. CDR1 LGHNA and CDR2 YSLEER come from the germline V gene. Trimming cost V 0 bases and J 0 bases, with 6 bases left between them. The CDR3 runs 15 residues. The CDR3 DNA sequence: TGCGCCAGCAGCCAAGAACCGAGCTCTGGAAACACCATATATTTT. The encoded protein is CASSQEPSSGNTIYF.

The rearrangement links TRBV5-1 to TRBJ1-2; D perhaps matches TRBD1 (6 bases). The CDR3 has 14 residues. V dropped 4 bases and J dropped 4 bases, with 14 bases sitting between them. Germline loops: CDR1 SGHRS, CDR2 YFSETQ. The CDR3 sequence: CASSIGGELYGYTF. Here the CDR3 DNA reads TGCGCCAGCAGCATAGGGGGGGAGCTCTATGGCTACACCTTC.

The chain has TRBV4-2 and TRBJ1-5, with a tentative D call TRBD1 (5 bases). Trimming left V 0 bases short and J 1 base short, with 7 bases between. The CDR3 covers 15 residues. Germline V gene data show CDR1 as LGHNA and CDR2 as YNFKEQ. CDR3 protein: CASSQESGSNQPQHF. The CDR3 bases are TGTGCCAGCAGCCAAGAGTCAGGGAGCAATCAGCCCCAGCATTTT.

Only one count was recorded for this clone. This chain links TRBV5-1 with TRBJ2-3; D is uncertain. This CDR3 region has 13 residues. Germline CDR1 reads SGHRS; CDR2 reads YFSETQ. The V gene lost 1 base and the J gene lost 4 bases, with 7 bases spanning the gap. CDR3 loop: CASSLPLADTQYF. As DNA, the CDR3 is TGCGCCAGCAGCTTGCCCCTAGCAGATACGCAGTATTTT.

V gene TRBV7-2 combines with J gene TRBJ1-5; D is uncertain. CDR1 and CDR2 from the germline V gene are SGHTA and FQGNSA. The CDR3 is 16 amino acids. The germline V and J ends were trimmed by 1 base and 2 bases, with 12 bases remaining between them. CDR3 bases: TGTGCCAGCAGCTTAGGCCTCGGGGAGGGCAATCAGCCCCAGCATTTT. This sequence encodes CASSLGLGEGNQPQHF.